The next 20 T cell receptor beta chains were all read from a single sample in a study of blood T cells in healthy people across ages. A J-beta primer mix and a sample-barcoded 5' primer were used in a second PCR of about 7 to 12 cycles. Each CDR3 protein is one row after TCRdb ran MiXCR on the 5' RACE reads. The repertoire holds 700,000 to 1,000,000 distinct CDR3 sequences, around 42% seen once, with around 21% in the top ten. Input material: blood. The receptors come from a man aged 55-75 years in good health.

The rearrangement joins TRBV12-3 or TRBV12-4 to TRBJ2-5; D ambiguous. The CDR3 runs 13 residues. The V end lost 3 bases, the J end lost 5 bases, and 10 bases lay between the germline ends. CDR3 bases: TGTGCCAGCAGTTTCCAAGTCTTTGAGACCCAGTACTTC. Its protein is CASSFQVFETQYF.

The chain links TRBV20-1 to TRBJ2-7, with a tentative D call TRBD1 (6 bases). The V end was cut by 3 bases, the J end by 7 bases, with 19 bases between. CDR3 length equals 14 residues. CDR1 and CDR2 (germline): DFQATT, SNEGSKA (reference sequence). The CDR3 loop is CSASKPHGDNEQYF. CDR3 in DNA: TGCAGTGCTAGTAAGCCACACGGGGACAATGAGCAGTACTTC.

This sequence joins TRBV24-1 and TRBJ2-1; 7 nucleotides line up with TRBD1. Germline V gene sequence: CDR1 KGHDR, CDR2 SFDVKD. This CDR3 has 16 amino acids. V trimming: 3 bases; J trimming: 3 bases; junction bases outside the gene matches: 7. As DNA, the CDR3 is TGTGCCACCAGTGATCCCCGGGACAGCGGCTACAATGAGCAGTTCTTC. It translates to CATSDPRDSGYNEQFF.

For this clonotype: Its ends do not fully match the called genes, so a read error is possible. The J gene is TRBJ1-6, the V gene TRBV4-1; 10 bases fit TRBD1. The CDR3 loop spans 15 amino acids. The V gene's germline CDR1 is MGHRA and CDR2 YSYEKL. The CDR3 protein is CASSDGTGAGSPPHF. The CDR3 DNA is TGCGCCAGCAGCGACGGGACAGGGGCCGGTTCACCCCCCCACTTT.

This clonotype was seen more than once but under ten times. V and J are TRBV20-1 and TRBJ2-1; possible D gene TRBD1, 6 bases. This CDR3 has 15 amino acids. Trimming removed 3 bases at V and 4 bases at J, with 16 bases between. Germline assignment: CDR1 DFQATT and CDR2 SNEGSKA (reference sequence). This CDR3 is CSASTGSRGYNEQFF. Written as DNA, the CDR3 is TGCAGTGCTAGTACAGGGAGTCGCGGATACAATGAGCAGTTCTTC.

The chain couples TRBV11-2 to TRBJ2-1; TRBD1 might be the D (5 bases). This CDR3 is 15 amino acids long. V was clipped by 5 bases and J by 1 base, with 12 bases between them. Germline lookup yields CDR1 SGHAT and CDR2 FQNNGV. The CDR3 DNA reads TGTGCCAGCAGCGATCCCGGACAATCCTACAATGAGCAGTTCTTC. This gives the protein CASSDPGQSYNEQFF.

The chain uses TRBV7-2 and TRBJ2-1; D gene unclear. V dropped 3 bases and J dropped 9 bases, with 9 bases sitting between them. The CDR3 has 12 residues. Germline assignment: CDR1 SGHTA and CDR2 FQGNSA. The CDR3 bases are TGTGCCAGCAGCTTCCGCCGCATTGAGCAGTTCTTC. As protein: CASSFRRIEQFF.

This clonotype was detected only a few times. V is TRBV7-2 and J is TRBJ1-4; 7 bases match TRBD1. This CDR3 spans 15 amino acids. Germline lookup yields CDR1 SGHTA and CDR2 FQGNSA. Trimming at V came to 6 bases and at J to 5 bases, leaving 9 bases not matched to a gene. The CDR3 region is CASRGSGTANEKLFF. In DNA, the CDR3 is TGTGCCAGCAGAGGATCCGGGACAGCGAATGAAAAACTGTTTTTT.

A few counts support this clonotype. The gene calls are TRBV11-1 and TRBJ1-1, with a tentative D call TRBD1 (5 bases). Germline CDR1 is SGHAT and CDR2 is FQDESV (reference sequence). The V end lost 1 base, the J end lost 0 bases, and 27 bases lay between the germline ends. The CDR3 loop spans 21 amino acids. Here the CDR3 reads CASSLGGWGPNRIAMNTEAFF. The CDR3 bases are TGTGCCAGCAGCTTAGGCGGTTGGGGACCCAACCGGATAGCAATGAACACTGAAGCTTTCTTT.

This clonotype was recorded a few times. The gene calls are TRBV12-3 or TRBV12-4 and TRBJ2-7; D gene uncertain. CDR3 length: 16 amino acids. V lost 6 bases and J 0 bases, leaving 18 bases between the germline ends. The CDR3 loop is CASSRTEASSSYEQYF. CDR3 DNA sequence: TGTGCCAGCAGCCGGACCGAAGCCAGCAGCTCCTACGAGCAGTACTTC.

V usage is TRBV6-2 or TRBV6-3 and J usage is TRBJ2-5; the D is unclear. The CDR3 spans 11 residues. The V and J ends lost 6 bases and 7 bases respectively, with 9 bases between them. Germline lookup yields CDR1 MNHEY and CDR2 SVGEGT. CDR3 sequence reads: CASSTAGTQYF. CDR3 sequence (DNA): TGTGCCAGCAGCACAGCCGGGACCCAGTACTTC.

This clonotype was found a few times. This chain uses TRBV28 with TRBJ1-4, with 8 bases matching TRBD1. CDR3 length: 17 amino acids. From germline, CDR1 is MDHEN and CDR2 SYDVKM. V lost 2 bases, J lost 8 bases, and 13 bases stayed unmatched. CDR3 nucleotides: TGTGCCAGCAGTTTACCCCGAACCGGGACAGGTGAAGAAAAACTGTTTTTT. Its protein product is CASSLPRTGTGEEKLFF.

CDR3 sequence: CASSLGLGDPIYEQYF. Written as DNA, the CDR3 is TGTGCCAGCAGCTTAGGTTTGGGGGATCCTATCTACGAGCAGTACTTC. The chain links TRBV7-2 to TRBJ2-7, with D perhaps given as TRBD1 or TRBD2 (5 bases each). This CDR3 contains 16 residues. V was cut by 1 base and J by 3 bases, with 16 bases left in between. Germline V gives CDR1 SGHTA, CDR2 FQGNSA.

This chain connects TRBV20-1 to TRBJ2-5; 9 bases agree with TRBD2. This CDR3 is built from 14 residues. The germline V gene encodes CDR1 DFQATT and CDR2 SNEGSKA (reference sequence). Losses at the gene ends were 3 bases for V and 4 bases for J; bases not matched to a gene: 6. The CDR3 DNA is TGCAGTGCTAGTTATAGCGGGAGAGGAGAGACCCAGTACTTC. This translates into CSASYSGRGETQYF.

This clonotype has just a few counts. The genes are TRBV5-6 and TRBJ2-1, with TRBD2 identical over 13 bases. CDR1 is SGHDT, CDR2 YYEEEE, per germline. After removal of 6 bases from V and 0 bases from J, the junction contained 15 bases not matched to a gene. The CDR3 is 20 residues long. The CDR3 loop reads CASTLVGLAGDPSSYNEQFF. The CDR3 DNA reads as TGTGCCAGCACCCTGGTAGGACTAGCGGGGGACCCCAGCTCCTACAATGAGCAGTTCTTC.

In its sample, this clonotype was seen once. The chain links TRBV7-9 to TRBJ2-6, with D uncertain. The ends were cut back, 8 bases at V and 0 bases at J, with 11 bases in the middle. This CDR3 comprises 15 residues. From germline, CDR1 is SEHNR and CDR2 FQNEAQ (reference sequence). The CDR3 is CASDTADSGANVLTF. The CDR3, as DNA: TGTGCCAGCGACACTGCTGACTCTGGGGCCAACGTCCTGACTTTC.

On this clonotype itself: Its ends do not fully match the called genes, so a read error is possible. The rearrangement joins TRBV6-2 or TRBV6-3 to TRBJ2-7; no reliable D call. Germline lookup yields CDR1 MNHEY and CDR2 SVGEGT. CDR3 size: 12 residues. The CDR3 DNA sequence: TGTGCCAGCAGGTACTCGGTCGGGGAGCAGTACTTC. Protein product: CASRYSVGEQYF.

This chain connects TRBV4-3 to TRBJ2-3; D gene uncertain. V gave up 2 bases and J gave up 2 bases, with 11 bases separating them. Germline V gene data show CDR1 as LGHNA and CDR2 as YSLEER. The length of the CDR3 is 15 residues. In nucleotides, the CDR3 is TGCGCCAGCAGCCAACAATACGACCTCACAGATACGCAGTATTTT. Translated, it gives CASSQQYDLTDTQYF.

The chain links TRBV29-1 to TRBJ2-4; a possible D gene is TRBD2 (6 bases). The end of the DNA aligns better with TRBJ2-7, so the J call may be wrong. Looked up from germline, CDR1 is SQVTM and CDR2 is ANQGSEA. CDR3 length: 14 residues. The CDR3 nucleotides are TGCAGCGTTGGGGCACAGCCAGCGGGCTACGAGCAGTACTTC. As protein: CSVGAQPAGYEQYF.

V and J are TRBV29-1 and TRBJ2-2, with D tentatively TRBD1 (5 bases). CDR1 and CDR2 from the germline V gene are SQVTM and ANQGSEA. Trimming removed 5 bases from V and 5 bases from J, with 6 bases in between. This CDR3 is 11 amino acids long. The CDR3, as DNA: TGCAGCGTTACAGGTACCGGGGAGCTGTTTTTT. It specifies CSVTGTGELFF.